This T cell receptor beta chain was identified during a study of shared clonotypes between healthy human individuals. Study outcomes and limitations: The naive CD4 repertoires of a few donors were compared, and about 5% of clonotypes were shared.

Germline CDR1 and CDR2: SQVTM and ANQGSEA. The CDR3 is 11 amino acids. V lost 6 bases and J 9 bases, leaving 12 bases between the germline ends. The table came from immunoSEQ multiplex PCR; TCRdb's copy has only in-frame clones and leaves some out. Of approximately 840,000 clones in the sample, 90% to 98% are singletons; the top ten hold around 0.25%. Worth noting for this clone: Its antigen is currently unknown.

Naive CD8 cells, CD45RO-negative and positively selected for CCR7, excluded terminally differentiated effector memory CD45RA+ cells. Sequencing was performed on naive CD8+ T cells sorted from blood. This chain joins TRBV29-1 and TRBJ2-1, with TRBD2 as a possible D gene (5 bases). This TCR came from a young man in good health. CDR3 DNA: TGCAGCGTCGCCGGACTCGTTGAGCAGTTCTTC. This codes for CSVAGLVEQFF.